These 27 T cell receptor beta chains were all obtained from the same sample, sequenced in a study of Ad26.COV2.S vaccination and SARS-CoV-2 variants. Profiled with immunoSEQ multiplex PCR; TCRdb holds only in-frame clones, not every one. The sample includes a few hundred thousand clones, roughly 88% of them seen just once. The treatment: some 19 received Ad26.COV2.S at low or high dose, single or two shots; a few received placebo; per-sample allocation not given. Day 63 after the first injection of vaccine or placebo was the sampling time. Specimen: peripheral blood, collected in a trial of Ad26.COV2.S vaccine versus placebo. These receptors originate from a person aged 18 to 65 who received the Ad26.COV2.S COVID-19 vaccine or a placebo.

The V call is TRBV4-3, the J call TRBJ2-2; D is perhaps TRBD1 or TRBD2 (5 bases each). The CDR3 has 13 residues. The V end lost 1 base, the J end lost 6 bases, and 6 bases lay between the germline ends. The germline CDR1 and CDR2 sequences are LGHNA and YSLEER. This CDR3 reads CASSQGDPGELFF. CDR3 nucleotides: TGCGCCAGCAGCCAAGGGGACCCCGGGGAGCTGTTTTTT.

This clone occurred once. The chain combines TRBV3-1 (or the pseudogene TRBV3-2) with TRBJ2-7; 9 nucleotides agree with TRBD2. The CDR3 consists of 15 residues. V lost 4 bases, J lost 2 bases, and 6 bases stayed unmatched. In germline, CDR1 is LGHDT, CDR2 YNNKEL (reference sequence). CDR3 nucleotides: TGTGCCAGCAGCCGCCCTAGCGGGGCCACCTACGAGCAGTACTTC. It codes for CASSRPSGATYEQYF.

This clone was counted once. V and J are TRBV28 and TRBJ2-2; D tentatively fits TRBD1 or TRBD2 (5 bases each). Germline-derived CDR1 and CDR2 are MDHEN and SYDVKM. There are 13 residues in the CDR3. V was pared by 6 bases and J by 5 bases, with 10 bases between. The CDR3 nucleotides read TGTGCCAGCAGGTCAGAGGGGACCGGGGAGCTGTTTTTT. Translating it yields CASRSEGTGELFF.

Written as DNA, the CDR3 is TGTGCCAGCAGTTTTAACGGGGCACCCCTCCACTTT. Protein sequence: CASSFNGAPLHF. The chain recombines TRBV27 with TRBJ1-6; D is unclear. V dropped 3 bases and J dropped 11 bases, with 8 bases sitting between them. This CDR3 comprises 12 residues. Per the germline V gene, CDR1 is MNHEY and CDR2 is SMNVEV (reference sequence).

This chain connects TRBV2 to TRBJ2-3, with D tentatively TRBD2 (5 bases). CDR3 length: 14 amino acids. Trimming cost V 6 bases and J 4 bases, with 14 bases left between them. Per germline, CDR1 SNHLY and CDR2 FYNNEI. CDR3 coding DNA: TGTGCCAGCAGAGATGGCCCGGAGGCAGATACGCAGTATTTT. Protein product: CASRDGPEADTQYF.

This clone has only one observation. J is TRBJ2-3 and V is TRBV7-2; D could derive from TRBD1 or TRBD2 (6 bases each). From germline, CDR1 is SGHTA and CDR2 FQGNSA. The CDR3 is made up of 15 amino acids. V lost 2 bases and J lost 11, with 20 bases in between. The CDR3 is CASSLNPGAYGWQYF. The CDR3 DNA reads TGTGCCAGCAGCTTAAACCCGGGGGCCTACGGTTGGCAGTATTTT.

The chain couples TRBV11-3 to TRBJ2-2, with 8 bases fitting TRBD1. In germline, CDR1 is SGHNT, CDR2 YENEEA. The J segment lost 0 bases and the V segment lost 4 bases, leaving 4 bases of the junction unmatched. This CDR3 is 16 amino acids long. The CDR3 loop reads CASSSRQGTNTGELFF. The CDR3, as DNA: TGTGCCAGCAGCTCCCGACAGGGGACGAACACCGGGGAGCTGTTTTTT.

This clone appeared once. The rearrangement links TRBV7-2 to TRBJ1-3; unclear D gene. CDR3 size: 15 residues. Trimming cost V 1 base and J 3 bases, with 10 bases left between them. Looked up from germline, CDR1 is SGHTA and CDR2 is FQGNSA. The CDR3 DNA follows: TGTGCCAGCAGCTTAGAAGGCGGAATTGGAAACACCATATATTTT. It codes for CASSLEGGIGNTIYF. The full variable domain, in which reference TRBV7-2 and TRBJ1-3 provide the parts outside the CDR3, is GAGVSQSPSNKVTEKGKDVELRCDPISGHTALYWYRQSLGQGLEFLIYFQGNSAPDKSGLPSDRFSAERTGGSVSTLTIQRTQQEDSAVYLCASSLEGGIGNTIYFGEGSWLTVV.

The J gene is TRBJ1-1, the V gene TRBV6-2 or TRBV6-3; TRBD1 matches at 9 bases. V lost 5 bases, J lost 8 bases, and 12 bases stayed unmatched. The germline CDR1 and CDR2 sequences are MNHEY and SVGEGT. The CDR3 loop spans 15 amino acids. DNA for the CDR3: TGTGCCAGCAGTCTACCGGGACAGGGTCTTCACGAAGCTTTCTTT. As protein: CASSLPGQGLHEAFF.

The genes are TRBV4-3 and TRBJ1-5; tentatively, D is TRBD1 (5 bases). The CDR3 loop spans 14 amino acids. Germline V gene data show CDR1 as LGHNA and CDR2 as YSLEER. The V end was cut by 4 bases, the J end by 6 bases, with 13 bases between. The CDR3: CASSLMGRGQPQHF. The CDR3 DNA is TGCGCCAGCAGCCTAATGGGGCGGGGTCAGCCCCAGCATTTT.

The genes are TRBV4-1 and TRBJ1-1, with TRBD1 matching over 8 bases. The CDR3 extends over 15 amino acids. Germline V gives CDR1 MGHRA, CDR2 YSYEKL. V lost 5 bases and J lost 1; bases outside the gene matches: 6. The CDR3 DNA reads as TGCGCCAGCAGCTCCCCAGGGACAGGGAACACTGAAGCTTTCTTT. Residues: CASSSPGTGNTEAFF.

V is TRBV5-1 and J is TRBJ2-6; D is unclear. The CDR3 loop spans 15 amino acids. CDR1 is SGHRS and CDR2 is YFSETQ in the germline V gene. The V and J ends lost 4 bases and 0 bases respectively, with 8 bases between them. In DNA, the CDR3 is TGCGCCAGCAGCACAACTCTCTCTGGGGCCAACGTCCTGACTTTC. This sequence encodes CASSTTLSGANVLTF.

This sequence joins TRBV5-1 and TRBJ2-5; D perhaps matches TRBD1 (6 bases). V shed 4 bases and J shed 2 bases, with 18 bases lying between them. Germline CDR1 reads SGHRS; CDR2 reads YFSETQ. The CDR3 totals 16 residues. The CDR3 region has the DNA TGCGCCAGCAGCCCGACAGGCCCGACCCATCAAGAGACCCAGTACTTC. Translation gives CASSPTGPTHQETQYF.

The chain couples TRBV6-5 to TRBJ1-3; tentatively, D is TRBD1 (6 bases). The germline V and J ends were trimmed by 6 bases and 0 bases, with 12 bases remaining between them. Per germline, CDR1 MNHEY and CDR2 SVGAGI. The CDR3 totals 15 residues. The CDR3 reads CASRYRATSGNTIYF. CDR3 DNA sequence: TGTGCCAGCAGGTACAGGGCAACCTCTGGAAACACCATATATTTT.

The V and J genes are TRBV7-2 and TRBJ2-5, with 9 bases fitting TRBD2. Germline CDR1 and CDR2: SGHTA and FQGNSA. Unmatched junction bases numbered 4, after V lost 0 bases and J lost 5 bases. This CDR3 has 15 amino acids. The CDR3 sequence is CASSLASGGRETQYF. The CDR3 DNA is TGTGCCAGCAGCTTAGCCAGCGGGGGGCGGGAGACCCAGTACTTC.

The gene calls are TRBV4-3 and TRBJ2-7; 8 positions match TRBD1. The germline V gene encodes CDR1 LGHNA and CDR2 YSLEER. The CDR3 contains 15 residues. The V segment lost 3 bases and the J segment 1 base; nucleotides outside the gene matches: 5. The CDR3 DNA reads as TGCGCCAGCAGCCAGGACAGGGTTGAGTCCTACGAGCAGTACTTC. Encoded protein: CASSQDRVESYEQYF.

V usage is TRBV5-6 and J usage is TRBJ1-1; D not resolved. V was pared by 1 base and J by 1 base, with 8 bases between. The CDR3 sequence is 14 residues long. Germline V gene lookup returns CDR1 SGHDT and CDR2 YYEEEE. The CDR3 spells CASSLPPGNTEAFF. As DNA, the CDR3 is TGTGCCAGCAGCTTGCCCCCAGGGAACACTGAAGCTTTCTTT.

The chain uses TRBV7-8 and TRBJ2-3; 10 bases fit TRBD2. The CDR3 runs 16 residues. The V gene end was trimmed by 5 bases and the J gene end by 2 bases; junction bases not matched to a gene: 7. The V gene's germline CDR1 is SGHVS and CDR2 FQNEAQ. This chain's CDR3 is CASSNLAGVSTDTQYF. CDR3 coding DNA: TGTGCCAGCAGCAACCTAGCGGGGGTTTCCACAGATACGCAGTATTTT.

V gene TRBV2 combines with J gene TRBJ2-2; D ambiguous. V lost 6 bases to trimming and J lost 0 bases, with 11 bases between them. The CDR3 has 15 residues. Germline CDR1 reads SNHLY; CDR2 reads FYNNEI. CDR3 in DNA: TGTGCCAGCAGGACCAGGCCAACGAACACCGGGGAGCTGTTTTTT. This gives the protein CASRTRPTNTGELFF.

The chain carries TRBV4-1 and TRBJ2-1; possibly TRBD1 for D (5 bases). The CDR3 covers 16 residues. Per germline, CDR1 MGHRA and CDR2 YSYEKL. The V end lost 0 bases, the J end lost 6 bases, and 15 bases lay between the germline ends. Written as DNA, the CDR3 is TGCGCCAGCAGCCAAGAGGGTGGGGCCATAGTCAATGAGCAGTTCTTC. This gives the protein CASSQEGGAIVNEQFF.

The chain couples TRBV6-2 or TRBV6-3 to TRBJ2-7; D is uncertain. V was trimmed by 5 bases and J by 2 bases, leaving 4 bases between them. CDR1 and CDR2 from the germline V gene are MNHEY and SVGEGT. This CDR3 comprises 11 residues. Here the CDR3 reads CASSKPYEQYF. The CDR3 DNA reads as TGTGCCAGCAGTAAACCCTACGAGCAGTACTTC.

The chain combines TRBV5-1 with TRBJ2-2; 7 bases agree with TRBD1. The CDR3 loop spans 16 amino acids. The junction had 12 bases not matched to a gene; V was cut back by 4 bases and J by 6 bases. The V gene's germline CDR1 is SGHRS and CDR2 YFSETQ. The CDR3 bases are TGCGCCAGCAGCCTACAGACAGGGAGTAAGGCCGGGGAGCTGTTTTTT. Translation gives CASSLQTGSKAGELFF.

This chain links TRBV11-3 with TRBJ1-5; D might be TRBD1 (6 bases). Per the germline V gene, CDR1 is SGHNT and CDR2 is YENEEA. Trimming took 1 base from V and 5 from J, leaving 12 bases between them. The CDR3 length is 15 residues. The CDR3 spells CASSLVGGHHQPQHF. In DNA form, the CDR3 reads TGTGCCAGCAGCTTAGTGGGGGGGCACCATCAGCCCCAGCATTTT. Supplemented by reference TRBV11-3 and TRBJ1-5, the full variable domain reads EAGVVQSPRYKIIEKKQPVAFWCNPISGHNTLYWYLQNLGQGPELLIRYENEEAVDDSQLPKDRFSAERLKGVDSTLKIQPAELGDSAVYLCASSLVGGHHQPQHFGDGTRLSIL.

The chain has TRBV28 and TRBJ1-2, with D possibly matching TRBD1 (5 bases). The germline V gene has CDR1 MDHEN and CDR2 SYDVKM. The CDR3 is 14 amino acids. V shed 3 bases and J shed 2 bases, with 10 bases lying between them. The CDR3, as DNA: TGTGCCAGCAGTTTGGGACCCGGGAACTATGGCTACACCTTC. Translating gives CASSLGPGNYGYTF.

This clone came up once. V usage is TRBV6-5 and J usage is TRBJ1-1; TRBD1 matches at 7 bases. V dropped 10 bases and J dropped 0; count of bases not matched to a gene: 8. The germline V gene encodes CDR1 MNHEY and CDR2 SVGAGI. This CDR3 is 14 amino acids long. This CDR3 is CATHRTGLNTEAFF. The CDR3 DNA sequence: TGTGCCACACACAGGACAGGCCTGAACACTGAAGCTTTCTTT.

The chain recombines TRBV9 with TRBJ2-2; D remains unclear. The CDR3 runs to 13 residues. Per germline, CDR1 SGDLS and CDR2 YYNGEE. Trimming removed 5 bases at V and 1 base at J, with 6 bases between. The CDR3 sequence is CASRAQNTGELFF. The CDR3 coding sequence is TGTGCCAGCAGGGCACAGAACACCGGGGAGCTGTTTTTT.

In this sample, this clone turned up a few times. CDR3 DNA sequence: TGTGCCAGCAGTTCAGGGGCTGGAAACACCATATATTTT. Amino acids: CASSSGAGNTIYF. The J gene is TRBJ1-3, the V gene TRBV12-3 or TRBV12-4, with D tentatively TRBD1 (6 bases). Trimming shortened V by 4 bases and J by 2 bases, and 6 bases separated the two germline ends. The CDR3 runs 13 residues.